Presented here are 3 T cell receptor beta chains from one specimen sequenced in a study of shared clonotypes between healthy human individuals. The method was immunoSEQ multiplex PCR; TCRdb's version includes in-frame clones alone and lacks a portion of them. The sample contains 1,400,000 or so clones, 98% of which appear only once. Input material: naive CD4+ T cells sorted from blood. The subset: CD45RA+ positively selected. The receptors come from a young man in good health.

V and J are TRBV7-9 and TRBJ2-7; D remains unclear. The V gene lost 0 bases and the J gene lost 6 bases, with 18 bases spanning the gap. Per germline, CDR1 SEHNR and CDR2 FQNEAQ (reference sequence). This CDR3 has 16 residues. The CDR3 DNA reads as TGTGCCAGCAGCTTAGCGTCAGGACGAGACCCCTTCGAGCAGTACTTC. This gives the protein CASSLASGRDPFEQYF.

The rearrangement joins TRBV5-1 to TRBJ1-1; 11 nucleotides align to TRBD1. The germline V gene encodes CDR1 SGHRS and CDR2 YFSETQ. The CDR3 sequence is 16 residues long. Germline trimming cut 4 bases from V and 5 bases from J; bases unmatched to any gene: 10. Here the CDR3 reads CASSAPGQGVWTEAFF. The CDR3 DNA sequence: TGCGCCAGCAGCGCTCCGGGACAGGGGGTTTGGACTGAAGCTTTCTTT.

The chain couples TRBV30 to TRBJ2-3, with D hard to call. Germline CDR1 GTSNPN, CDR2 SVGIG (reference sequence). The V and J ends lost 4 bases and 7 bases respectively, with 12 bases between them. CDR3 length: 12 residues. The CDR3: CAWTEDEYTQYF. The CDR3 DNA sequence: TGTGCCTGGACTGAAGACGAGTATACGCAGTATTTT.